These 14 T cell receptor beta chains came from one sample sequenced in a study of blood T cell repertoires in COVID-19. The method was immunoSEQ multiplex PCR; TCRdb's version includes in-frame clones alone and lacks a portion of them. There are approximately 200,000 clones in the sample; approximately 84% occur only once, and roughly 3.2% lies in the top ten. The sequenced sample consisted of PBMCs or T cells enriched from blood (not recorded which). These receptors were obtained from a woman in her thirties who had recovered from COVID-19.

The sample holds one count of this clone. The chain's CDR3 is CASSPGVNEQFF. The CDR3 nucleotides read TGTGCCAGTAGTCCAGGGGTCAATGAGCAGTTCTTC. The rearrangement uses TRBV19 and TRBJ2-1; tentative D call: TRBD1 (6 bases). Germline V gene data show CDR1 as LNHDA and CDR2 as SQIVND (reference sequence). V gave up 5 bases and J gave up 6 bases, with 8 bases separating them. This CDR3 spans 12 amino acids.

This clone occurred once. This chain links TRBV7-2 with TRBJ2-1; D gene unclear. Trimming pared 4 bases from V and 7 bases from J, leaving 8 bases between. Germline CDR1 SGHTA, CDR2 FQGNSA. There are 12 residues in the CDR3. The CDR3 sequence is CASSWAYNEQFF. The CDR3 nucleotides are TGTGCCAGCAGCTGGGCTTATAATGAGCAGTTCTTC.

The rearrangement uses TRBV6-1 and TRBJ2-7, with TRBD1 matching over 10 bases. The V and J ends lost 3 bases and 2 bases, in that order; junction bases with no gene match: 16. The CDR3 is 19 residues long. Germline V gene data show CDR1 as MNHNS and CDR2 as SASEGT. The CDR3 loop is CASSDLGPGTGVGAYEQYV. Written as DNA, the CDR3 is TGTGCCAGCAGTGACCTAGGTCCCGGGACAGGGGTTGGGGCCTACGAGCAGTACGTC.

Comments on this clone: Additional DNA sequences in this sample encode the identical CDR3. The chain combines TRBV6-5 with TRBJ1-2; perhaps TRBD1 as D (6 bases). The germline CDR1 and CDR2 sequences are MNHEY and SVGAGI. The CDR3 runs 13 residues. V lost 5 bases, J lost 2 bases, and 9 bases lay in between. The CDR3 here is CASSPGQNYGYTF. The CDR3 DNA reads TGTGCCAGCAGTCCTGGACAGAACTATGGCTACACCTTC.

The V call is TRBV11-2, the J call TRBJ2-7; 7 positions agree with TRBD2. The trim removed 0 bases at V and 0 bases at J, leaving 5 bases unmatched. Germline values: CDR1 SGHAT, CDR2 FQNNGV. The CDR3 sequence is 16 residues long. The chain's CDR3 is CASSLDSSGSSYEQYF. The CDR3, as DNA: TGTGCCAGCAGCTTAGATTCTAGCGGATCCTCCTACGAGCAGTACTTC.

This clone was found once. The chain employs TRBV28 and TRBJ1-2; 7 positions agree with TRBD1. The germline gives CDR1 MDHEN, CDR2 SYDVKM. Losses at the gene ends were 6 bases for V and 5 bases for J; bases not matched to a gene: 12. This CDR3 is built from 15 residues. Here the CDR3 DNA reads TGTGCCAGCAGGGAAACAGGGGAAAGGGGGTATGGCTACACCTTC. Translated: CASRETGERGYGYTF.

The chain uses TRBV7-3 and TRBJ2-1, with a weak D call TRBD2 (6 bases). This CDR3 spans 13 amino acids. CDR1 is SGHTA, CDR2 FQGTGA, per germline. The V gene lost 5 bases and the J gene lost 7 bases, with 12 bases spanning the gap. DNA of the CDR3: TGTGCCAGCAGCCGGCGGGATGGAAATGAGCAGTTCTTC. It encodes CASSRRDGNEQFF.

The V gene is TRBV20-1, the J gene TRBJ2-7, with a possible D match to TRBD2 (5 bases). From germline, CDR1 is DFQATT and CDR2 SNEGSKA (reference sequence). The CDR3 sequence is 11 residues long. With 0 bases removed from V and 13 bases from J, the gap between germline ends came to 13 bases. The DNA of the CDR3 is TGCAGTGCTAGAGAAGCGGTACGTTTATACTTC. It specifies CSAREAVRLYF.

This sequence joins TRBV5-8 and TRBJ1-2, with 7 bases that match TRBD1. The germline gives CDR1 SGHTS, CDR2 YDEGEE. J gave up 7 bases and V 0 bases, and 6 bases lay outside the gene matches. The CDR3 totals 14 residues. DNA for the CDR3: TGTGCCAGCAGCTTGGGGAGGGGGCCCGGTGGCTACACCTTC. This translates into CASSLGRGPGGYTF.

The V and J genes are TRBV7-9 and TRBJ2-1; a possible D gene is TRBD1 (7 bases). The CDR3 sequence is 12 residues long. Germline values: CDR1 SEHNR, CDR2 FQNEAQ (reference sequence). The V and J ends lost 5 bases and 9 bases respectively, with 11 bases between them. Here the CDR3 reads CASSHQGGEQFF. CDR3 bases: TGTGCCAGCAGCCACCAGGGGGGTGAGCAGTTCTTC.

The chain links TRBV3-1 (or the pseudogene TRBV3-2) to TRBJ1-2; the match to TRBD1 covers 7 bases. Germline CDR1 is LGHDT and CDR2 is YNNKEL (reference sequence). This CDR3 is built from 15 residues. The junction had 9 bases not matched to a gene; V was cut back by 4 bases and J by 4 bases. The CDR3 sequence: CASSPTKQGFYGYTF. The CDR3 DNA reads TGTGCCAGCAGCCCCACAAAACAGGGGTTCTATGGCTACACCTTC.

The rearrangement joins TRBV28 to TRBJ1-1; TRBD1 might be the D (5 bases). This CDR3 spans 13 amino acids. In germline, CDR1 is MDHEN, CDR2 SYDVKM. The V end was cut by 5 bases, the J end by 4 bases, with 11 bases between. The CDR3 sequence: CASSPQGSTEAFF. In DNA, the CDR3 is TGTGCCAGCAGTCCCCAGGGTAGCACTGAAGCTTTCTTT.

V is TRBV5-1 and J is TRBJ1-2; TRBD1 matches 10 bases. The V and J ends lost 1 base and 4 bases, in that order; junction bases with no gene match: 7. Looked up from germline, CDR1 is SGHRS and CDR2 is YFSETQ. This CDR3 is built from 16 residues. The CDR3 nucleotides read TGCGCCAGCAGCTTGACCGCGGGACAGGGGAGCTATGGCTACACCTTC. Amino acid sequence: CASSLTAGQGSYGYTF.

The chain has TRBV5-1 and TRBJ2-5; 10 bases agree with TRBD2. V dropped 0 bases and J dropped 4; count of bases not matched to a gene: 6. Germline-derived CDR1 and CDR2 are SGHRS and YFSETQ. The CDR3 extends over 16 amino acids. The CDR3 DNA follows: TGCGCCAGCAGCTTGGCCCTAGCGGGAGATCGAGAGACCCAGTACTTC. Protein product: CASSLALAGDRETQYF.